These 11 T cell receptor beta chains were all obtained from the same sample, sequenced in a study of beta chain features in type 1 diabetes. The study's findings and limits: Shorter TCRB CDR3s, moderately but significantly so, were found in Type 1 diabetes patients in all four CD4+ subsets.

These TCRs are of unknown antigen specificity. Expressed TCRB transcripts were sequenced because the isolated RNA had all been reverse transcribed beforehand. This table comes from immunoSEQ multiplex PCR, and its TCRdb copy is limited to in-frame clones, with some not included. The sample has approximately 70,000 clones; roughly 50% are singletons. The sequencing sample was made of central memory CD4+ T cells from blood. These receptors originate from a young man with type 1 diabetes.

The chain is built from TRBV6-1 and TRBJ2-7; weak D call: TRBD2 (6 bases). CDR1 is MNHNS and CDR2 is SASEGT in the germline V gene. The CDR3 has 16 residues. V was shortened by 3 bases and J by 7 bases, with 22 bases between the two germline ends. The CDR3 bases are TGTGCCAGCAGTGATCCGGCGGGGCAGGGTATAGGGGAGCAGTACTTC. This codes for CASSDPAGQGIGEQYF.

This chain joins TRBV14 and TRBJ2-5; 8 nucleotides agree with TRBD1. The CDR3 consists of 14 residues. J lost 4 bases, V lost 4 bases, and 5 bases had no gene match. The germline V gene encodes CDR1 SGHDN and CDR2 FVKESK. The CDR3 nucleotides read TGTGCCAGCAGCCGCGGACAGGGCCGAGAGACCCAGTACTTC. It yields the protein CASSRGQGRETQYF.

The chain combines TRBV20-1 with TRBJ2-7; the match to TRBD2 covers 7 bases. Germline lookup yields CDR1 DFQATT and CDR2 SNEGSKA (reference sequence). Trimming at V came to 5 bases and at J to 5 bases, leaving 3 bases not matched to a gene. The CDR3 is 11 amino acids. DNA for the CDR3: TGCAGTGCTCCACTAGCGAACGAGCAGTACTTC. As protein: CSAPLANEQYF.

This rearrangement joins TRBV5-1 to TRBJ1-4; possibly TRBD1 for D (6 bases). Germline CDR1 is SGHRS and CDR2 is YFSETQ. The CDR3 has 15 amino acids. Trimming removed 4 bases at V and 2 bases at J, with 12 bases between. The CDR3 here is CASSSGGGTNEKLFF. In nucleotides, the CDR3 is TGCGCCAGCAGCAGCGGGGGCGGCACTAATGAAAAACTGTTTTTT.

The chain combines TRBV28 with TRBJ1-5; a weak D match, TRBD1 (5 bases). Germline CDR1 and CDR2: MDHEN and SYDVKM. There are 14 residues in the CDR3. V lost 3 bases and J 5 bases, leaving 11 bases between the germline ends. For the CDR3, the DNA is TGTGCCAGCAGTTTCAGGCAGGGCCATCAGCCCCAGCATTTT. It yields the protein CASSFRQGHQPQHF. Variable domain in full (rest from reference TRBV28 and TRBJ1-5): DVKVTQSSRYLVKRTGEKVFLECVQDMDHENMFWYRQDPGLGLRLIYFSYDVKMKEKGDIPEGYSVSREKKERFSLILESASTNQTSMYLCASSFRQGHQPQHFGDGTRLSIL.

V usage is TRBV11-2 and J usage is TRBJ2-2; TRBD2 matches 8 bases. The V and J ends lost 2 bases and 7 bases, in that order; junction bases with no gene match: 6. The CDR3 is 15 amino acids. CDR1 and CDR2 (germline): SGHAT, FQNNGV. The CDR3 DNA reads TGTGCCAGCAGCTTAAGGCGGGGGGCGATCGGGGAGCTGTTTTTT. Its translation: CASSLRRGAIGELFF.

The V and J genes are TRBV5-4 and TRBJ2-1; 7 bases match TRBD2. This CDR3 has 15 amino acids. V gave up 2 bases and J gave up 5 bases; unmatched junction bases: 7. Germline V CDR1 and CDR2: SGHNT, YYREEE (reference sequence). CDR3 in DNA: TGTGCCAGCAGCTTTTCAAGCGGGACGAACAATGAGCAGTTCTTC. Protein sequence: CASSFSSGTNNEQFF.

This sequence joins TRBV2 and TRBJ1-1; D not certain. The V and J ends lost 7 bases and 1 base respectively, with 13 bases between them. Per the germline V gene, CDR1 is SNHLY and CDR2 is FYNNEI. The CDR3 has 14 residues. In DNA, the CDR3 is TGTGCCAGCACTCTCATCGAGCGGAACACTGAAGCTTTCTTT. Its translation: CASTLIERNTEAFF.

In this sample, this clone turned up once. Since the CDR3 does not end with the conserved phenylalanine or tryptophan, this likely comes from a read error. No DNA is shown, since the ends of the CDR3 on it are uncertain; the CDR3 is the one TCRdb lists. This chain uses TRBV19 with TRBJ2-7; TRBD1 was called by the table and not checked on the DNA. The CDR3 is made up of 9 amino acids, end residues included. Per the germline V gene, CDR1 is LNHDA and CDR2 is SQIVND (reference sequence). CDR3 residues: CASSIRTPP.

Here the CDR3 DNA reads TGTGCCAGCAGTTACGCGTCTAGTTCTGGAAACACCATATATTTT. Amino acids: CASSYASSSGNTIYF. The chain combines TRBV6-6 with TRBJ1-3; the D is unclear. Trimming pared 2 bases from V and 1 base from J, leaving 9 bases between. Germline V lookup: CDR1 MNHNY, CDR2 SVGAGI (reference sequence). The CDR3 sequence is 15 residues long.

This clone was detected only once. The rearrangement links TRBV14 to TRBJ2-3, with 7 bases that match TRBD2. V shed 3 bases and J 2 bases; nucleotides not matched to a gene: 8. This CDR3 contains 16 residues. Germline CDR1 is SGHDN and CDR2 is FVKESK. DNA for the CDR3: TGTGCCAGCAGCCATCGAAAAGCGGGGTTCACAGATACGCAGTATTTT. Translated: CASSHRKAGFTDTQYF.